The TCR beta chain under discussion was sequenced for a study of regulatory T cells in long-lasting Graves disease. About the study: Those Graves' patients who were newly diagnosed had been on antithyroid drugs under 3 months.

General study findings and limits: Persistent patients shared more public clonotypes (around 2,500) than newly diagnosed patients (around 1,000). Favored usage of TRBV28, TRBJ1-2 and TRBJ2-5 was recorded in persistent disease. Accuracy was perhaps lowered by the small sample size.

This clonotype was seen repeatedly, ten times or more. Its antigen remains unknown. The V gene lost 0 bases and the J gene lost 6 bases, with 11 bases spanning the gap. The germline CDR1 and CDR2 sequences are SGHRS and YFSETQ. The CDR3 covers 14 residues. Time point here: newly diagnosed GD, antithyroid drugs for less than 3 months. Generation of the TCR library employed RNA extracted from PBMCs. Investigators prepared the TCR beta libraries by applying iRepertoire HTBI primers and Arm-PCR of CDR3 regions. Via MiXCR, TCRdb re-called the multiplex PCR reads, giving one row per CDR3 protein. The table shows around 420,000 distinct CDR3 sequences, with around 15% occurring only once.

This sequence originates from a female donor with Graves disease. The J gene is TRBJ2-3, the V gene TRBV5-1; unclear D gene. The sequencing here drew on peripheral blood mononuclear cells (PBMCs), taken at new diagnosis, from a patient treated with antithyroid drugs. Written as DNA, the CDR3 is TGCGCCAGCAGCTTGGTGTCTCCGGGTGATACGCAGTATTTT. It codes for CASSLVSPGDTQYF.